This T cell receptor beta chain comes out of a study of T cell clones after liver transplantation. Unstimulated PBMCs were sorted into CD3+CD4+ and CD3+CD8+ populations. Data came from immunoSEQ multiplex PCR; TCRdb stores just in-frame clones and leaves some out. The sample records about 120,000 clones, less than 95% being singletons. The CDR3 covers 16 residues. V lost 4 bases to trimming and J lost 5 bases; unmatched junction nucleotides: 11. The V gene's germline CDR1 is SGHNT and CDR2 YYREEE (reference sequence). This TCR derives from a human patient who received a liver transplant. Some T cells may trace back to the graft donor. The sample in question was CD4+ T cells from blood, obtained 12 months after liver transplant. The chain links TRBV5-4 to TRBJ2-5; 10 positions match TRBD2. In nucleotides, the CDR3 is TGTGCCAGCAGCGGTAGATCTAGCGGGAGATTGGAGACCCAGTACTTC. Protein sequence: CASSGRSSGRLETQYF.